Listed below are T cell receptor beta chains from one sample, sequenced in a study of CD8+ T cells in alopecia areata. The table came from immunoSEQ multiplex PCR; TCRdb's copy has only in-frame clones and leaves some out. The table shows under 250,000 clones, with less than 75% occurring only once. This specimen was CD4+ T cells sorted from blood, taken at week 4, from a patient treated with tofacitinib. Every receptor here comes from a human donor with alopecia areata. The CDR3 runs from the conserved cysteine through the conserved F or W. Each record gives: V gene, D gene, clone size, J gene, CDR3 protein, CDR3 DNA. A D gene is named only where the DNA matches it firmly. Clone sizes are given selectively: once, few, many, or a class where the clone is expanded.

TRBV25-1	NA	NA	TRBJ1-4	CASQPTHASPGEKLFF	TGTGCCAGTCAGCCTACACACGCCTCGCCGGGTGAAAAACTGTTTTTT
TRBV30	TRBD1	NA	TRBJ1-4	CAWSVKWWAAETGRSNEKLFF	TGTGCCTGGAGTGTAAAATGGTGGGCCGCCGAGACAGGGCGGTCTAATGAAAAACTGTTTTTT
TRBV29-1	NA	few	TRBJ1-1	CSVGGRTEAFF	TGCAGCGTTGGGGGGCGCACTGAAGCTTTCTTT
TRBV27	NA	NA	TRBJ2-3	CASSPRARTRGQYF	TGTGCCAGCAGTCCGCGCGCCAGAACGAGAGGGCAGTATTTT
TRBV29-1	TRBD1	NA	TRBJ2-7	CSVEGTGGYEQYF	TGCAGCGTTGAAGGGACAGGGGGTTACGAGCAGTACTTC
TRBV29-1	TRBD2	few	TRBJ2-7	CSVEGRGGYEQYF	TGCAGCGTTGAAGGGCGGGGGGGCTACGAGCAGTACTTC
TRBV30	TRBD1	NA	TRBJ1-4	CAWGPGQGYEKLFF	TGTGCCTGGGGGCCGGGACAGGGGTATGAAAAACTGTTTTTT
TRBV4-3	TRBD1	few	TRBJ2-7	CASSQGGTGVYEQYF	TGCGCCAGCAGCCAAGGCGGGACAGGGGTCTACGAGCAGTACTTC
TRBV5-1	TRBD1	NA	TRBJ1-1	CASSLAGQGFEAFF	TGCGCCAGCAGCTTGGCGGGACAGGGGTTTGAAGCTTTCTTT
TRBV29-1	NA	few	TRBJ1-1	CSAGPETKGQAFF	TGCAGCGCCGGGCCGGAAACGAAAGGACAAGCTTTCTTT